This T cell receptor (delta chain) was captured by sequencing in a study of Vδ1+ human thymocytes. Study-wide results and caveats: In the thymus, TRG and TRD repertoires looked highly polyclonal with Gaussian CDR3 lengths. Bulk repertoire data may be misinterpreted because of unexpected Vdelta2 sequences. Unlike peripheral blood Vdelta1+ controls, thymic delta-chain sequences included about 20% Vdelta2 and few Vdelta3.

Comment on this clone: Its target is unknown.

With 2 bases removed from V and 1 base from J, the gap between germline ends came to 20 bases. The CDR3 runs to 18 residues. Per germline, CDR1 TSWWSYY and CDR2 QGS. Sequences come from RNA converted to cDNA by reverse transcription. Multiplex PCR used pooled V-gene forward primers and a constant-region reverse primer to amplify CDR3s. TCRdb ran CATT on the multiplex PCR reads. Among over 45,000 delta-chain clones listed, roughly 16% were seen once. The sample taken for sequencing was Vdelta1+ gamma-delta thymocytes from the thymus. The subset here: FACS-sorted CD3+ TCRalphabeta- TCRVdelta1+ TCRVdelta2- thymocytes. The gene calls are TRDV1 and TRDJ1, with unresolved D. This receptor was identified in a girl under three years old who had congenital heart surgery. CDR3 loop: CALGERTSRKLPTDKLIF. CDR3 nucleotides: TGTGCTCTTGGGGAAAGGACGAGCCGAAAGTTGCCCACCGATAAACTCATCTTT.